This T cell receptor (beta chain) was identified during a study of CD8+CD57+ T cells in acquired aplastic anemia. Turning to the study itself: The mean DNA yield obtained from sorted CD4+ and CD8+ cells came to 3 to 3.5 ug.

The CDR3 is 12 residues long. Germline V gene sequence: CDR1 WSHSY, CDR2 SAAADI. Trimming removed 3 bases at V and 7 bases at J, with 4 bases between. Study observations and caveats: Between patients and controls, CD8+ Simpson's diversity did not vary significantly.

Genomic DNA provided the template from which TCR beta VDJ and CDR3 profiles were obtained. MiXCR, run by TCRdb on the reads, gives a single entry per CDR3 protein. The table records about 180,000 distinct CDR3 sequences, 48% of them present only once. A note on this clonotype: The antigen remains unidentified.

Patients chosen for sequencing had CD8+CD57+ cells that had expanded, as shown by flow cytometry. Severe acquired aplastic anemia was diagnosed in all patients. Receipt of therapy had not occurred in any patient by the time of blood sampling. The gene calls are TRBV10-2 and TRBJ1-6; D is ambiguous. The origin of this receptor is a human donor with aplastic anemia. Sequencing was done on a sample of sorted CD4+, CD8+, or CD8+CD57+ T cells (not recorded which) from PBMCs. Here the CDR3 DNA reads TGCGCCAGCAGTGAAGTGAATTCACCCCTCCACTTT. It codes for CASSEVNSPLHF.